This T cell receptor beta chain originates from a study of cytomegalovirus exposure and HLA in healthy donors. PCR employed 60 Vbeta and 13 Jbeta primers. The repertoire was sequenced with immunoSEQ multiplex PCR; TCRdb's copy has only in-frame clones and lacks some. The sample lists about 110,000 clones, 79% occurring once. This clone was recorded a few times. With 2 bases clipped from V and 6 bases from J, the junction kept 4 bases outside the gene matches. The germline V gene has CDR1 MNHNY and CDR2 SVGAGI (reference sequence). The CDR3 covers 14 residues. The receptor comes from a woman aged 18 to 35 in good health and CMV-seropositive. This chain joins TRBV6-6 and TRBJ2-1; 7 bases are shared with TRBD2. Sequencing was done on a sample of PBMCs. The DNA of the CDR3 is TGTGCCAGCAGTTACAGGACTAGTAGCAATGAGCAGTTCTTC. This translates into CASSYRTSSNEQFF.